The T cell receptor (beta chain) described here comes from a study of control samples from healthy donors and cancer patients. TCRdb's copy holds only in-frame clones and misses some; the assay was immunoSEQ multiplex PCR. The sample lists a few hundred thousand clones; around 90% were seen once. Trimming took 5 bases from V and 4 from J, leaving 18 bases between them. The CDR3 totals 16 residues. Germline CDR1 SGHDT, CDR2 YYEEEE. The sequencing input was PBMCs. This TCR was sampled from a man aged 40-49 years with head and neck cancer. The chain recombines TRBV5-6 with TRBJ2-2; D is perhaps TRBD2 (5 bases). This chain's CDR3 is CASSPTTDTSTGELFF. Here the CDR3 DNA reads TGTGCCAGCAGTCCAACAACGGATACTAGCACCGGGGAGCTGTTTTTT.